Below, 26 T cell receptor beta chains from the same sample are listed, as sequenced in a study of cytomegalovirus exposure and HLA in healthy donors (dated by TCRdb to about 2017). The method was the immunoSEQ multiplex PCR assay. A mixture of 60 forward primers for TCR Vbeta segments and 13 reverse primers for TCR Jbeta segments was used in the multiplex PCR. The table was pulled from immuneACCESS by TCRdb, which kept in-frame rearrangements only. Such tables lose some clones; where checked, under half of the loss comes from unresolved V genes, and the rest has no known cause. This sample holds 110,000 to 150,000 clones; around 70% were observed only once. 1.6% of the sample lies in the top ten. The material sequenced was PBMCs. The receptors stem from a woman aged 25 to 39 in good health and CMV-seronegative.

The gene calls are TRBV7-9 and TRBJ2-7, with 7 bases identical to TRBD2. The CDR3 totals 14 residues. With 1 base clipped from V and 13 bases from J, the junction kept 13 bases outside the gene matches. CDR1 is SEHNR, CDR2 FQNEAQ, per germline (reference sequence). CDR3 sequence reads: CASSLEKAGRTFYV. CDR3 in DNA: TGTGCCAGCAGCTTAGAAAAAGCGGGGAGGACCTTCTACGTC.

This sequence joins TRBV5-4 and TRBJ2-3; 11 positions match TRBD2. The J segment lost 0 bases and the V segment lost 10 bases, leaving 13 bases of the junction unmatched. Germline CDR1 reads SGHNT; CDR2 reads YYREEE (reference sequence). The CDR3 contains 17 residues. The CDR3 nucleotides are TGTGCCGGATCCCTAGCGGGGGGACAAGGGAGCACAGATACGCAGTATTTT. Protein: CAGSLAGGQGSTDTQYF.

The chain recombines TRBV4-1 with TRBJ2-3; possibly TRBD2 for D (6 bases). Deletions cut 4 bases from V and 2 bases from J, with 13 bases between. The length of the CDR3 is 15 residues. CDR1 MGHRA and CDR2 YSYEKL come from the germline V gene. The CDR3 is CASSLAGKITDTQYF. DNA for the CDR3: TGCGCCAGCAGCCTGGCGGGGAAGATCACAGATACGCAGTATTTT.

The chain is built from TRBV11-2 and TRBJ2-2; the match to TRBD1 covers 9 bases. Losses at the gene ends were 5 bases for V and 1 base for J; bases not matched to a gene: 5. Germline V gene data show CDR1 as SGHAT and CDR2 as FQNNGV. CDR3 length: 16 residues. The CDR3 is CASSPPGQGNTGELFF. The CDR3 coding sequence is TGTGCCAGCAGCCCACCGGGACAGGGGAACACCGGGGAGCTGTTTTTT.

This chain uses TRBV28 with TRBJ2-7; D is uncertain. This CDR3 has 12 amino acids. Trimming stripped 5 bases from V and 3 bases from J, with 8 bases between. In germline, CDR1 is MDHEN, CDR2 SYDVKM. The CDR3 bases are TGTGCCAGCAGTGGCAACAGCTACGAGCAGTACGTC. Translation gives CASSGNSYEQYV.

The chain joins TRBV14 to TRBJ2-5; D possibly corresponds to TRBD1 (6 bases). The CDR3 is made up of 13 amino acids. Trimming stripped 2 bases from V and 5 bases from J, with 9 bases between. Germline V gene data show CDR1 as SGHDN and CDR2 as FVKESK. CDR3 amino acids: CASSQWTAETQYF. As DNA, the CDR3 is TGTGCCAGCAGCCAATGGACAGCGGAGACCCAGTACTTC. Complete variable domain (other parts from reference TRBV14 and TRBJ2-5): EAGVTQFPSHSVIEKGQTVTLRCDPISGHDNLYWYRRVMGKEIKFLLHFVKESKQDESGMPNNRFLAERTGGTYSTLKVQPAELEDSGVYFCASSQWTAETQYFGPGTRLLVL.

The CDR3, as DNA: TGTGCCAGCAGTTTTTTCGGACAGGGGGCTAGCGAGCAGTACTTC. Translation: CASSFFGQGASEQYF. V usage is TRBV28 and J usage is TRBJ2-7, with 11 bases aligning to TRBD1. The germline CDR1 and CDR2 sequences are MDHEN and SYDVKM. With V trimmed by 3 bases and J by 6 bases, 7 bases remained unmatched. The CDR3 loop spans 15 amino acids. Full variable domain (missing parts from reference TRBV28 and TRBJ2-7): DVKVTQSSRYLVKRTGEKVFLECVQDMDHENMFWYRQDPGLGLRLIYFSYDVKMKEKGDIPEGYSVSREKKERFSLILESASTNQTSMYLCASSFFGQGASEQYFGPGTRLTVT.

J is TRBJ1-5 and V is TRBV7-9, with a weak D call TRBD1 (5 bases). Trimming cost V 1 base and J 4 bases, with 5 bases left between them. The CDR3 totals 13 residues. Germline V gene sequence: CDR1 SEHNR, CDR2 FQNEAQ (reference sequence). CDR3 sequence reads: CASSLGTNQPQHF. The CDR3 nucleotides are TGTGCCAGCAGCTTAGGGACAAATCAGCCCCAGCATTTT.

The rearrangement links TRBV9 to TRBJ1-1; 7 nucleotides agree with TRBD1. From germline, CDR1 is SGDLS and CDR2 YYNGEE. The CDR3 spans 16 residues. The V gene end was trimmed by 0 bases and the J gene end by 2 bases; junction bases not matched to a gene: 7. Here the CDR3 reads CASSVAGRGANTEAFF. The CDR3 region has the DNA TGTGCCAGCAGCGTAGCAGGCAGGGGGGCTAACACTGAAGCTTTCTTT.

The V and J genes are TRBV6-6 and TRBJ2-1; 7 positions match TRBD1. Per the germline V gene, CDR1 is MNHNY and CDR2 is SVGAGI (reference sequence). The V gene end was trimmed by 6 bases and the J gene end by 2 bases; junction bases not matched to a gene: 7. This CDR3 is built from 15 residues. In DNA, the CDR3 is TGTGCCAGCAGACACCCCGGGACAGCCTACAATGAGCAGTTCTTC. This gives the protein CASRHPGTAYNEQFF.

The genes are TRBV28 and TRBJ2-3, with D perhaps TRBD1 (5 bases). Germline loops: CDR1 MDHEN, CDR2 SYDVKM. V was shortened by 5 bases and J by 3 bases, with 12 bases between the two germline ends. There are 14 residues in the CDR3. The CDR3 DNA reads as TGTGCCAGCAGTGATCCAGGGTTGACAGATACGCAGTATTTT. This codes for CASSDPGLTDTQYF.

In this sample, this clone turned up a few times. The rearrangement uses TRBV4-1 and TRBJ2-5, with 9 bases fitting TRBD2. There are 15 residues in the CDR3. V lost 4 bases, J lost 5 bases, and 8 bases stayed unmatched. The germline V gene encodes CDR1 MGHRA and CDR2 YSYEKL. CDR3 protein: CASSRGLASTETQYF. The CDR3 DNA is TGCGCCAGCAGCCGTGGACTAGCGAGTACGGAGACCCAGTACTTC.

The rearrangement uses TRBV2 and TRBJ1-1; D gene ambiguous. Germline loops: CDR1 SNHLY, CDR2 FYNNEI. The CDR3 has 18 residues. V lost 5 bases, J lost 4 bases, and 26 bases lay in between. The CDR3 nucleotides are TGTGCCAGCAGTAATAGTTGGAGGGTCGGTTCTAAAAGCACTGAAGCTTTCTTT. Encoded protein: CASSNSWRVGSKSTEAFF.

CDR3 DNA: TGTGCCAGCAGCTTAGTAGGCGGGAGGGAGCAGTTCTTC. Protein: CASSLVGGREQFF. V and J are TRBV11-3 and TRBJ2-1; 8 nucleotides match TRBD2. The CDR3 sequence is 13 residues long. The J segment lost 10 bases and the V segment lost 1 base, leaving 3 bases of the junction unmatched. Looked up from germline, CDR1 is SGHNT and CDR2 is YENEEA.

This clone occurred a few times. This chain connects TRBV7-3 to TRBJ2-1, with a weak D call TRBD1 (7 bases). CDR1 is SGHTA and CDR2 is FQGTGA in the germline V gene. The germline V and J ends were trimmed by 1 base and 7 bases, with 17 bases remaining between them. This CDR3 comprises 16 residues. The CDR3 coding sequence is TGTGCCAGCAGCTTAAATCAGGGGGGCCGTCTGAATGAGCAGTTCTTC. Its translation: CASSLNQGGRLNEQFF. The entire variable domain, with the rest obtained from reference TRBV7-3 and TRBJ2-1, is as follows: GAGVSQTPSNKVTEKGKYVELRCDPISGHTALYWYRQSLGQGPEFLIYFQGTGAADDSGLPNDRFFAVRPEGSVSTLKIQRTERGDSAVYLCASSLNQGGRLNEQFFGPGTRLTVL.

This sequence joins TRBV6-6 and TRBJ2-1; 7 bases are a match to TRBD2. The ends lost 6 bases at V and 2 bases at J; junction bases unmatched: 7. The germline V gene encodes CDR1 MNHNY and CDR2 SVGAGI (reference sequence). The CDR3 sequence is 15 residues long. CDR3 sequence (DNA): TGTGCCAGCAGCGGCAGCGGGATTGCCTACAATGAGCAGTTCTTC. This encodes CASSGSGIAYNEQFF.

CDR3 residues: CASRPPGVDSSYEQYF. DNA of the CDR3: TGTGCCAGCAGGCCCCCCGGGGTGGATAGCTCCTACGAGCAGTACTTC. The chain carries TRBV11-2 and TRBJ2-7, with a tentative D call TRBD2 (5 bases). The germline V gene has CDR1 SGHAT and CDR2 FQNNGV. The CDR3 length is 16 residues. Trimming removed 6 bases at V and 0 bases at J, with 18 bases between.

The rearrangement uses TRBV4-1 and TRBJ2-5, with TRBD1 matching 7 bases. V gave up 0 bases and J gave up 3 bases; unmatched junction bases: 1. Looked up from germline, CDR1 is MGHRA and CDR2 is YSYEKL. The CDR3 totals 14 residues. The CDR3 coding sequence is TGCGCCAGCAGCCAAGATGGACAGGAAGAGACCCAGTACTTC. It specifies CASSQDGQEETQYF.

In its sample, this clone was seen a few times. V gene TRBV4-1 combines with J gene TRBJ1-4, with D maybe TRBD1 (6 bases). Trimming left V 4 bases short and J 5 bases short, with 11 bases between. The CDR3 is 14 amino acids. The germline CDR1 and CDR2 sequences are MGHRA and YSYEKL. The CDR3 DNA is TGCGCCAGCAGCCCCCGGGACATGAATGAAAAACTGTTTTTT. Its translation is CASSPRDMNEKLFF.

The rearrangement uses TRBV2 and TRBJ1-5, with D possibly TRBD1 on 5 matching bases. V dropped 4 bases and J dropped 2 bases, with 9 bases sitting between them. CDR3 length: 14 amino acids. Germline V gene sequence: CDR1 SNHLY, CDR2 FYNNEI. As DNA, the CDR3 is TGTGCCAGCAGTGGGGGGGAAGGCAATCAGCCCCAGCATTTT. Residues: CASSGGEGNQPQHF.

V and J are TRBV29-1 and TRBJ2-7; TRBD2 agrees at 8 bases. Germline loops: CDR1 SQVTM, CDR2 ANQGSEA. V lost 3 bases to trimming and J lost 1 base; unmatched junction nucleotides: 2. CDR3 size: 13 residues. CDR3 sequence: CSVDPSGSYEQYF. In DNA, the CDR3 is TGCAGCGTTGATCCTAGCGGGTCCTACGAGCAGTACTTC.

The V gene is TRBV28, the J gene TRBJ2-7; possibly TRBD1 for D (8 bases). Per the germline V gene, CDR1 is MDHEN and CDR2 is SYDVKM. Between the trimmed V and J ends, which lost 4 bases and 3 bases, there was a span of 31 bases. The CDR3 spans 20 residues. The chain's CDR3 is CASSSPSTTGAGVKRYEQYF. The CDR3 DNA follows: TGTGCCAGCAGTTCCCCCTCGACGACAGGGGCGGGGGTGAAGCGCTACGAGCAGTACTTC.

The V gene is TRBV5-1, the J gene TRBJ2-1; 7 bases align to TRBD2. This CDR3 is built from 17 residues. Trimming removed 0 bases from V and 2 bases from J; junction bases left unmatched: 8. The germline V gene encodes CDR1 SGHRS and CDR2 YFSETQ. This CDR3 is CASSLDGEAGTYNEQFF. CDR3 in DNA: TGCGCCAGCAGCTTGGATGGGGAAGCGGGAACCTACAATGAGCAGTTCTTC.

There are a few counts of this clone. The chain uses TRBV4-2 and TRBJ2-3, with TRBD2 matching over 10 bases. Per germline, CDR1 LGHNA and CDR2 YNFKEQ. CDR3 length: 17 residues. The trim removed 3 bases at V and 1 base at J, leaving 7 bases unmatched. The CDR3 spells CASSQFSSGSRTDTQYF. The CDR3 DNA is TGTGCCAGCAGCCAGTTCTCTAGCGGGAGTCGCACAGATACGCAGTATTTT.

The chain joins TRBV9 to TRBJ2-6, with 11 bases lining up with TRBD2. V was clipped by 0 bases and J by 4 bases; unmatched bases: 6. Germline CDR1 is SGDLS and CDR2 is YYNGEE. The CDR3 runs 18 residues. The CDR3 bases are TGTGCCAGCAGCGTAGGGCTAGCGGGGGGCCCAGGGGCCAACGTCCTGACTTTC. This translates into CASSVGLAGGPGANVLTF.

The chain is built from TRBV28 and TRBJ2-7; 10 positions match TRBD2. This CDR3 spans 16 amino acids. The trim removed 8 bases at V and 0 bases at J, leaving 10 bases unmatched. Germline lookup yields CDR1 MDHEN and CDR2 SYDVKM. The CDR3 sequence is CASSFPRTSGSYEQYF. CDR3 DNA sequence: TGTGCCAGCTCATTTCCCAGGACTAGCGGCTCCTACGAGCAGTACTTC.